These 27 T cell receptor beta chains were sequenced from one sample in a study of T cell responses to AZD1222 COVID-19 vaccine. Libraries were prepared by immunoSEQ multiplex PCR; TCRdb keeps only in-frame clonotypes and omits some of them. The table has under 150,000 clones, 92% seen once. The sequences come from peripheral blood, collected on day 0 of AZD1222 vaccination. These receptors all come from an adult in good health.

V is TRBV11-2 and J is TRBJ2-5; the D gene is possibly TRBD2 (5 bases). With 0 bases removed from V and 5 bases from J, the gap between germline ends came to 16 bases. Germline V gene sequence: CDR1 SGHAT, CDR2 FQNNGV. The CDR3 is 16 residues long. CDR3 DNA: TGTGCCAGCAGCTTAGATGTCGGCAGAGGGCGGGAGACCCAGTACTTC. It encodes CASSLDVGRGRETQYF.

This chain connects TRBV6-6 to TRBJ2-1; 9 nucleotides line up with TRBD1. V shed 5 bases and J 5 bases; nucleotides not matched to a gene: 13. The CDR3 has 17 amino acids. From germline, CDR1 is MNHNY and CDR2 SVGAGI (reference sequence). CDR3 loop: CASSRGWDRALHNEQFF. DNA for the CDR3: TGTGCCAGCAGTCGAGGCTGGGACAGGGCCCTGCACAATGAGCAGTTCTTC.

V and J are TRBV4-3 and TRBJ2-3, with 7 bases aligning to TRBD2. This CDR3 is built from 16 residues. The germline gives CDR1 LGHNA, CDR2 YSLEER. With V trimmed by 0 bases and J by 0 bases, 3 bases remained unmatched. CDR3 loop: CASSQEGGISTDTQYF. As DNA, the CDR3 is TGCGCCAGCAGCCAAGAGGGAGGGATTAGCACAGATACGCAGTATTTT.

The chain combines TRBV19 with TRBJ1-1, with no clear D. CDR1 and CDR2 (germline): LNHDA, SQIVND (reference sequence). Trimming removed 7 bases from V and 7 bases from J, with 13 bases in between. CDR3 length equals 12 residues. CDR3 nucleotide sequence: TGTGCCAGTATTGGCAATACCTTTGAAGCTTTCTTT. This sequence encodes CASIGNTFEAFF. The full variable domain, with the rest looked up from reference TRBV19 and TRBJ1-1, is DGGITQSPKYLFRKEGQNVTLSCEQNLNHDAMYWYRQDPGQGLRLIYYSQIVNDFQKGDIAEGYSVSREKKESFPLTVTSAQKNPTAFYLCASIGNTFEAFFGQGTRLTVV.

The chain links TRBV28 to TRBJ1-5; D is perhaps TRBD1 (6 bases). CDR1 and CDR2 from the germline V gene are MDHEN and SYDVKM. Trimming took off 8 bases at V and 1 base at J, with 21 bases between the two ends. This CDR3 comprises 17 residues. The CDR3 protein is CASDPQGIALSNQPQHF. The CDR3 DNA sequence: TGTGCCAGCGACCCGCAGGGGATAGCCTTGAGCAATCAGCCCCAGCATTTT.

The chain has TRBV3-1 (or the pseudogene TRBV3-2) and TRBJ2-1; 11 positions match TRBD1. CDR3 size: 19 residues. CDR1 is LGHDT, CDR2 YNNKEL, per germline (reference sequence). With V trimmed by 2 bases and J by 4 bases, 13 bases remained unmatched. CDR3: CASSQKLDRGLAVYNEQFF. DNA for the CDR3: TGTGCCAGCAGCCAAAAATTGGACAGGGGGCTCGCGGTTTACAATGAGCAGTTCTTC.

J is TRBJ2-1 and V is TRBV7-3, with 12 bases that match TRBD2. CDR1 is SGHTA, CDR2 FQGTGA, per germline. CDR3 length: 16 residues. The V and J ends lost 2 bases and 6 bases, in that order; junction bases with no gene match: 5. Here the CDR3 reads CASSLRLAGVANEQFF. The CDR3 nucleotides read TGTGCCAGCAGCTTACGACTAGCGGGAGTCGCCAATGAGCAGTTCTTC.

The chain employs TRBV5-8 and TRBJ1-1, with D perhaps matching TRBD1 (5 bases). This CDR3 comprises 16 residues. V was trimmed by 6 bases and J by 1 base, leaving 19 bases between them. The V gene's germline CDR1 is SGHTS and CDR2 YDEGEE. CDR3 DNA: TGTGCCAGCACCATACCTCCGGAGGGACGGAACACTGAAGCTTTCTTT. This codes for CASTIPPEGRNTEAFF. Using reference TRBV5-8 and TRBJ1-1 for the parts outside the CDR3, the full variable domain is EAGVTQSPTHLIKTRGQQATLRCSPISGHTSVYWYQQALGLGLQFLLWYDEGEERNRGNFPPRFSGRQFPNYSSELNVNALELEDSALYLCASTIPPEGRNTEAFFGQGTRLTVV.

This rearrangement joins TRBV4-3 to TRBJ2-7, with D possibly TRBD1 on 5 matching bases. V dropped 0 bases and J dropped 9 bases, with 18 bases sitting between them. This CDR3 region has 15 residues. Germline V gene sequence: CDR1 LGHNA, CDR2 YSLEER. For the CDR3, the DNA is TGCGCCAGCAGCCAAGATCAGAGGACACTCGTCCGGCAGTACTTC. Translating it yields CASSQDQRTLVRQYF.

The chain uses TRBV5-6 and TRBJ2-7, with D perhaps TRBD1 or TRBD2 (5 bases each). The germline gives CDR1 SGHDT, CDR2 YYEEEE. The CDR3 runs to 14 residues. V lost 1 base and J lost 3, with 11 bases in between. For the CDR3, the DNA is TGTGCCAGCAGCTTGAGGGGAGAGGTCTACGAGCAGTACTTC. Translating gives CASSLRGEVYEQYF.

The chain employs TRBV7-8 and TRBJ1-3; D uncertain. V gave up 5 bases and J gave up 4 bases, with 18 bases separating them. Germline V gene data show CDR1 as SGHVS and CDR2 as FQNEAQ. This CDR3 region has 16 residues. Here the CDR3 DNA reads TGTGCCAGCAGCGCATACACGCAGGTCTTCGGAAACACCATATATTTT. This encodes CASSAYTQVFGNTIYF.

This rearrangement joins TRBV4-1 to TRBJ2-3, with 7 bases matching TRBD1. V lost 6 bases to trimming and J lost 1 base; unmatched junction nucleotides: 4. Germline V gene lookup returns CDR1 MGHRA and CDR2 YSYEKL. This CDR3 has 14 amino acids. The CDR3 region has the DNA TGCGCCAGCAGAACAGGGGTGGGCACAGATACGCAGTATTTT. It translates to CASRTGVGTDTQYF.

The chain combines TRBV7-4 with TRBJ2-7, with TRBD2 identical over 11 bases. The J segment lost 3 bases and the V segment lost 5 bases, leaving 9 bases of the junction unmatched. The V gene's germline CDR1 is SGHVT and CDR2 SQSDAQ. CDR3 size: 16 residues. The CDR3: CASSQVSGRAGYEQYF. The CDR3, as DNA: TGTGCCAGCAGCCAAGTTAGCGGGAGGGCCGGCTACGAGCAGTACTTC.

The J gene is TRBJ1-6, the V gene TRBV6-2 or TRBV6-3; no reliable D call. V was shortened by 2 bases and J by 5 bases, with 13 bases between the two germline ends. This CDR3 is 16 amino acids long. Germline V lookup: CDR1 MNHEY, CDR2 SVGEGT. The CDR3 DNA is TGTGCCAGCAGTTACCCTCCGAGACGGAATAATTCACCCCTCCACTTT. Amino acid sequence: CASSYPPRRNNSPLHF.

The J gene is TRBJ1-1, the V gene TRBV21-1. TRBV21-1 is a listed pseudogene. The CDR3 is made up of 14 amino acids. CDR3 region: CASLPRGWDTEAFF. The CDR3 coding sequence is TGTGCCAGCCTCCCTCGGGGGTGGGACACTGAAGCTTTCTTT.

The rearrangement links TRBV30 to TRBJ1-6; 10 bases agree with TRBD1. The V and J ends lost 0 bases and 5 bases, in that order; junction bases with no gene match: 4. The germline V gene has CDR1 GTSNPN and CDR2 SVGIG (reference sequence). This CDR3 is 16 amino acids long. In DNA, the CDR3 is TGTGCCTGGAGTGTGGCGGGACAGGGGCATAATTCACCCCTCCACTTT. Its translation is CAWSVAGQGHNSPLHF. The whole variable domain, remainder taken from reference TRBV30 and TRBJ1-6, is SQTIHQWPATLVQPVGSPLSLECTVEGTSNPNLYWYRQAAGRGLQLLFYSVGIGQISSEVPQNLSASRPQDRQFILSSKKLLLSDSGFYLCAWSVAGQGHNSPLHFGNGTRLTVT.

The V and J genes are TRBV5-6 and TRBJ1-4, with 8 positions matching TRBD1. This CDR3 has 15 residues. After removal of 4 bases from V and 2 bases from J, the junction contained 4 bases not matched to a gene. Germline V CDR1 and CDR2: SGHDT, YYEEEE. The CDR3 DNA is TGTGCCAGCAGCCCAACAGGGGGTACTAATGAAAAACTGTTTTTT. Protein sequence: CASSPTGGTNEKLFF.

The V gene is TRBV27, the J gene TRBJ1-2; D is unclear. The CDR3 is 11 amino acids. Germline assignment: CDR1 MNHEY and CDR2 SMNVEV (reference sequence). Deletions cut 3 bases from V and 8 bases from J, with 7 bases between. The CDR3 is CASSFNGGYTF. For the CDR3, the DNA is TGTGCCAGCAGTTTTAACGGCGGCTACACCTTC.

V and J are TRBV7-9 and TRBJ2-7; either TRBD1 or TRBD2 may fit D (5 bases each). The CDR3 runs 12 residues. Germline-derived CDR1 and CDR2 are SEHNR and FQNEAQ (reference sequence). V lost 3 bases, J lost 5 bases, and 8 bases lay in between. CDR3 coding DNA: TGTGCCAGCAGCTTGGGGGTGGACGAGCAGTACTTC. This gives the protein CASSLGVDEQYF.

The chain combines TRBV23-1 with TRBJ2-7, with TRBD2 as a possible D gene (6 bases). TRBV23-1 is an ORF, and what it does is uncertain. The CDR3 has 14 residues. V gave up 3 bases and J gave up 3 bases, with 12 bases separating them. This CDR3 is CASSHEREVYEQYF. DNA for the CDR3: TGCGCCAGCAGTCACGAGAGGGAGGTCTACGAGCAGTACTTC.

CDR3 in DNA: TGCGCCAGCAGCTTGTGGGGACCGGGGCGCGATGCGAACAATGAGCAGTTCTTC. Amino acids: CASSLWGPGRDANNEQFF. The genes are TRBV5-1 and TRBJ2-1; D is possibly TRBD1 or TRBD2 (5 bases each). Germline loops: CDR1 SGHRS, CDR2 YFSETQ. This CDR3 has 18 residues. The V gene lost 1 base and the J gene lost 5 bases, with 22 bases spanning the gap.

In regard to this clone: Other nucleotide sequences in the sample specify the same CDR3. J is TRBJ2-5 and V is TRBV6-2 or TRBV6-3; no firm D call. CDR1 is MNHEY, CDR2 SVGEGT, per germline. This CDR3 region has 11 residues. V was clipped by 3 bases and J by 4 bases, with 3 bases between them. In DNA, the CDR3 is TGTGCCAGCAGTTATGGAGAGACCCAGTACTTC. Its protein product is CASSYGETQYF.

This clone was seen a single time. CDR3 region: CASSLKLQNSFAPLHF. The CDR3 DNA sequence: TGTGCCAGCAGCCTAAAGCTACAGAATTCCTTTGCACCCCTCCACTTT. V and J are TRBV3-1 (or the pseudogene TRBV3-2) and TRBJ1-6; no firm D call. Germline CDR1 and CDR2: LGHDT and YNNKEL (reference sequence). Between the trimmed V and J ends, which lost 4 bases and 11 bases, there was a span of 21 bases. CDR3 length equals 16 residues.

CDR3 region: CASSRQGDGTEAFF. CDR3 nucleotide sequence: TGTGCCAGCAGCCGACAGGGGGATGGCACTGAAGCTTTCTTT. This rearrangement joins TRBV27 to TRBJ1-1; 9 nucleotides agree with TRBD1. CDR3 size: 14 residues. From germline, CDR1 is MNHEY and CDR2 SMNVEV (reference sequence). V lost 6 bases, J lost 4 bases, and 6 bases stayed unmatched.

This chain links TRBV30 with TRBJ2-1; 8 bases align to TRBD2. V lost 5 bases and J lost 4; bases outside the gene matches: 7. Germline loops: CDR1 GTSNPN, CDR2 SVGIG (reference sequence). CDR3 length: 14 amino acids. The CDR3 sequence is CAWVPSGLYNEQFF. CDR3 nucleotides: TGTGCCTGGGTCCCTAGCGGGTTGTACAATGAGCAGTTCTTC.

The chain is built from TRBV6-6 and TRBJ1-4; D is undetermined. Trimming removed 6 bases from V and 3 bases from J, with 17 bases in between. Germline CDR1 is MNHNY and CDR2 is SVGAGI (reference sequence). This CDR3 is built from 16 residues. CDR3 in amino acids: CASSDPTGGANEKLFF. The CDR3 nucleotides are TGTGCCAGCAGCGACCCAACGGGCGGGGCTAATGAAAAACTGTTTTTT.

The gene calls are TRBV28 and TRBJ2-7, with D uncertain. CDR3 length: 16 residues. The V gene's germline CDR1 is MDHEN and CDR2 SYDVKM. The V end was cut by 1 base, the J end by 8 bases, with 21 bases between. The CDR3 region is CASSLSLRLEIHQQYF. For the CDR3, the DNA is TGTGCCAGCAGTTTATCGCTTCGTTTAGAAATTCACCAGCAGTACTTC.